Each of the 9 T cell receptor beta chains below was sequenced from the same sample in a study of cytomegalovirus exposure and HLA in healthy donors. Primers for the PCR totalled 60 Vbeta and 13 Jbeta. Clones were sequenced by immunoSEQ multiplex PCR, and TCRdb holds only the in-frame ones, with some missing. This repertoire shows about 190,000 clones, around 85% found once; its top ten account for 6.3%. Input material: PBMCs. Receptors were obtained from a man aged 40-49 years in good health and CMV-seropositive.

V is TRBV20-1 and J is TRBJ2-1, with no clear D. Germline lookup yields CDR1 DFQATT and CDR2 SNEGSKA (reference sequence). V was cut by 0 bases and J by 10 bases, with 7 bases left in between. The CDR3 length is 11 residues. In DNA, the CDR3 is TGCAGTGCTAGAGACTACCCCGAGCAGTTCTTC. Residues: CSARDYPEQFF.

This clone showed up just a few times. The J gene is TRBJ1-5, the V gene TRBV19, with D hard to call. The CDR3 runs to 14 residues. Germline V gene lookup returns CDR1 LNHDA and CDR2 SQIVND (reference sequence). The ends were cut back, 4 bases at V and 0 bases at J, with 7 bases in the middle. The CDR3 DNA sequence: TGTGCCAGTAGTACGGGTCATAGCAATCAGCCCCAGCATTTT. Translation: CASSTGHSNQPQHF. The full variable domain, with the rest looked up from reference TRBV19 and TRBJ1-5, is DGGITQSPKYLFRKEGQNVTLSCEQNLNHDAMYWYRQDPGQGLRLIYYSQIVNDFQKGDIAEGYSVSREKKESFPLTVTSAQKNPTAFYLCASSTGHSNQPQHFGDGTRLSIL.

This chain connects TRBV7-9 to TRBJ2-7, with 9 bases fitting TRBD1. The CDR3 is 17 amino acids. V lost 3 bases to trimming and J lost 5 bases; unmatched junction nucleotides: 14. Germline CDR1 SEHNR, CDR2 FQNEAQ (reference sequence). The CDR3 protein is CASSFWTGDSKKDEQYF. The CDR3 DNA reads as TGTGCCAGCAGCTTCTGGACAGGGGATTCTAAAAAGGACGAGCAGTACTTC.

This chain joins TRBV14 and TRBJ2-5, with D unresolved. The CDR3 spans 12 residues. V lost 1 base to trimming and J lost 5 bases, with 5 bases between them. The germline CDR1 and CDR2 sequences are SGHDN and FVKESK. This CDR3 is CASSQGLETQYF. CDR3 nucleotides: TGTGCCAGCAGCCAAGGACTGGAGACCCAGTACTTC.

The rearrangement uses TRBV2 and TRBJ2-2, with a tentative D call TRBD2 (6 bases). There are 16 residues in the CDR3. The ends were cut back, 1 base at V and 5 bases at J, with 14 bases in the middle. The germline V gene has CDR1 SNHLY and CDR2 FYNNEI. The CDR3 protein is CASSEGGLRGTGELFF. The CDR3 DNA is TGTGCCAGCAGTGAAGGAGGACTAAGGGGAACCGGGGAGCTGTTTTTT.

The chain has TRBV27 and TRBJ2-3; 10 bases line up with TRBD2. The CDR3 sequence is 14 residues long. Germline V gives CDR1 MNHEY, CDR2 SMNVEV (reference sequence). Germline trimming cut 5 bases from V and 3 bases from J; bases unmatched to any gene: 2. The CDR3 sequence is CASSPLAGTDTQYF. The CDR3 DNA sequence: TGTGCCAGCAGTCCACTAGCGGGGACAGATACGCAGTATTTT.

The gene calls are TRBV10-1 and TRBJ1-4; 8 nucleotides line up with TRBD1. Germline CDR1 WNHNN, CDR2 SYGVQD (reference sequence). The junction had 5 bases not matched to a gene; V was cut back by 3 bases and J by 5 bases. CDR3 length equals 15 residues. CDR3 in amino acids: CASSDGQGMNEKLFF. DNA of the CDR3: TGCGCCAGCAGTGACGGACAGGGAATGAATGAAAAACTGTTTTTT.

The V and J genes are TRBV4-1 and TRBJ2-5; 9 bases are a match to TRBD1. Germline values: CDR1 MGHRA, CDR2 YSYEKL. This CDR3 is built from 15 residues. V shed 5 bases and J 0 bases; nucleotides not matched to a gene: 4. The CDR3 region has the DNA TGCGCCAGCAGCTCCGGGACAGGGTACCAAGAGACCCAGTACTTC. It yields the protein CASSSGTGYQETQYF.

The table lists this clone with a few counts. V and J are TRBV4-1 and TRBJ1-1; TRBD1 is a possible D gene (6 bases). Germline V gene sequence: CDR1 MGHRA, CDR2 YSYEKL. This CDR3 has 14 amino acids. The ends were cut back, 2 bases at V and 5 bases at J, with 12 bases in the middle. The CDR3 spells CASSQPTGFTEAFF. CDR3 coding DNA: TGCGCCAGCAGCCAACCCACAGGGTTTACTGAAGCTTTCTTT.